The 28 T cell receptor beta chains listed next were all sequenced from one sample in a study of graft-versus-host responses after intestinal transplantation. These receptors lack a known antigen. The method was immunoSEQ multiplex PCR; TCRdb's version includes in-frame clones alone and lacks a portion of them. The table shows about 120,000 clones, with 90% occurring only once. Material: unstimulated CD4+ T cells sorted from spleen or lymph node cells, obtained before intestinal transplant. The receptor source for this set is a human donor who received an intestinal transplant.

The table lists this clone with a count of one. The chain couples TRBV7-2 to TRBJ2-7; D may be TRBD2 (5 bases). The CDR3 loop spans 15 amino acids. Germline CDR1 and CDR2: SGHTA and FQGNSA. Trimming took 2 bases from V and 7 from J, leaving 18 bases between them. The CDR3 loop is CASSLSVRTSGEQYF. CDR3 coding DNA: TGTGCCAGCAGCTTATCTGTCAGGACTTCGGGAGAGCAGTACTTC.

This clone was detected only a few times. The gene calls are TRBV6-6 and TRBJ2-7; 8 positions agree with TRBD2. CDR3 length: 14 amino acids. The J segment lost 4 bases and the V segment lost 5 bases, leaving 7 bases of the junction unmatched. The V gene's germline CDR1 is MNHNY and CDR2 SVGAGI (reference sequence). The CDR3 nucleotides are TGTGCCAGCAGTAGGGCCCGGGAGGGGTACGAGCAGTACTTC. Its translation: CASSRAREGYEQYF.

The rearrangement uses TRBV6-1 and TRBJ2-1; TRBD2 is a possible D gene (5 bases). Trimming removed 4 bases from V and 5 bases from J, with 12 bases in between. CDR3 size: 14 residues. Germline CDR1 and CDR2: MNHNS and SASEGT. CDR3 region: CASSVGGSHNEQFF. For the CDR3, the DNA is TGTGCCAGCAGTGTGGGCGGGTCCCACAATGAGCAGTTCTTC.

The rearrangement uses TRBV9 and TRBJ1-1, with TRBD1 as a possible D gene (6 bases). Germline V gene sequence: CDR1 SGDLS, CDR2 YYNGEE. The CDR3 loop spans 14 amino acids. V gave up 0 bases and J gave up 10 bases, with 16 bases separating them. The CDR3 sequence: CASSVDLGGRGAFF. CDR3 bases: TGTGCCAGCAGCGTAGATCTGGGGGGGCGCGGAGCTTTCTTT.

The chain has TRBV4-1 and TRBJ2-3; 7 bases map to TRBD2. V trimming: 0 bases; J trimming: 2 bases; junction bases outside the gene matches: 2. The CDR3 runs to 15 residues. Germline CDR1 and CDR2: MGHRA and YSYEKL. In DNA form, the CDR3 reads TGCGCCAGCAGCCAAGAACTAGCGTACACAGATACGCAGTATTTT. The encoded protein is CASSQELAYTDTQYF.

The rearrangement uses TRBV7-8 and TRBJ1-2; a weak D match, TRBD1 (6 bases). The CDR3 consists of 20 residues. Trimming removed 1 base at V and 2 bases at J, with 26 bases between. CDR1 and CDR2 (germline): SGHVS, FQNEAQ. CDR3 protein: CASSLVVFRGNRGANYGYTF. In nucleotides, the CDR3 is TGTGCCAGCAGCTTAGTCGTGTTCAGGGGAAATCGTGGGGCGAACTATGGCTACACCTTC.

The V gene is TRBV7-9, the J gene TRBJ2-7; D is possibly TRBD2 (6 bases). This CDR3 region has 14 residues. Germline V gene data show CDR1 as SEHNR and CDR2 as FQNEAQ (reference sequence). V lost 5 bases, J lost 2 bases, and 13 bases lay in between. CDR3: CASSPDPGAYEQYF. DNA of the CDR3: TGTGCCAGCAGCCCAGATCCGGGGGCCTACGAGCAGTACTTC.

The CDR3 region is CASSSQGSLTGELFF. The DNA for the CDR3 is TGTGCCAGCAGCTCCCAGGGAAGTTTAACCGGGGAGCTGTTTTTT. This chain connects TRBV7-2 to TRBJ2-2; possible D gene TRBD1, 5 bases. The ends were cut back, 4 bases at V and 5 bases at J, with 14 bases in the middle. CDR1 and CDR2 (germline): SGHTA, FQGNSA. The CDR3 length is 15 residues.

This chain connects TRBV11-2 to TRBJ2-3, with TRBD1 matching over 7 bases. The CDR3 totals 13 residues. Germline trimming cut 5 bases from V and 8 bases from J; bases unmatched to any gene: 7. Per the germline V gene, CDR1 is SGHAT and CDR2 is FQNNGV. CDR3 residues: CASSGPQGRTQYF. For the CDR3, the DNA is TGTGCCAGCAGCGGGCCACAGGGGCGTACGCAGTATTTT.

This rearrangement joins TRBV5-1 to TRBJ2-2, with D tentatively TRBD1 (5 bases). This CDR3 spans 14 amino acids. The V end lost 0 bases, the J end lost 4 bases, and 7 bases lay between the germline ends. CDR1 and CDR2 (germline): SGHRS, YFSETQ. This chain's CDR3 is CASSLARGTGELFF. The DNA of the CDR3 is TGCGCCAGCAGCTTGGCTAGGGGCACCGGGGAGCTGTTTTTT.

The CDR3 spells CASSRDRVSTGELFF. In DNA, the CDR3 is TGTGCCAGCAGCCGAGACAGGGTGAGCACCGGGGAGCTGTTTTTT. This chain links TRBV5-4 with TRBJ2-2, with 7 bases aligning to TRBD1. Germline loops: CDR1 SGHNT, CDR2 YYREEE (reference sequence). V lost 4 bases to trimming and J lost 4 bases; unmatched junction nucleotides: 7. This CDR3 is 15 amino acids long.

This rearrangement joins TRBV19 to TRBJ2-5, with D unresolved. The better agreement between TRBJ2-7 and the DNA end casts doubt on the J call. This CDR3 is 13 amino acids long. From germline, CDR1 is LNHDA and CDR2 SQIVND (reference sequence). CDR3 loop: CASSESGGGEQYF. CDR3 DNA: TGTGCCAGTAGTGAGTCCGGCGGTGGCGAGCAGTACTTC.

The gene calls are TRBV2 and TRBJ1-4; TRBD1 matches at 7 bases. Germline V gene data show CDR1 as SNHLY and CDR2 as FYNNEI. The ends lost 6 bases at V and 3 bases at J; junction bases unmatched: 7. The CDR3 is 15 residues long. The CDR3 coding sequence is TGTGCCAGCAGCGCCTACAGGGGCTCTAATGAAAAACTGTTTTTT. Translating it yields CASSAYRGSNEKLFF.

The chain combines TRBV7-2 with TRBJ1-3; a possible D gene is TRBD1 (6 bases). With 1 base removed from V and 7 bases from J, the gap between germline ends came to 8 bases. The CDR3 is made up of 13 amino acids. Per germline, CDR1 SGHTA and CDR2 FQGNSA. CDR3 in DNA: TGTGCCAGCAGCTTAGAACAGGGCAACACCATATATTTT. Translating gives CASSLEQGNTIYF.

This chain uses TRBV5-1 with TRBJ2-2; 11 bases are a match to TRBD2. Germline V gene sequence: CDR1 SGHRS, CDR2 YFSETQ. This CDR3 spans 16 amino acids. Germline trimming cut 1 base from V and 7 bases from J; bases unmatched to any gene: 6. The CDR3 protein is CASSLPIAGGIGELFF. The CDR3 DNA follows: TGCGCCAGCAGCTTGCCGATAGCGGGAGGGATCGGGGAGCTGTTTTTT.

This rearrangement joins TRBV5-8 to TRBJ2-3, with 10 nucleotides matching TRBD2. The junction had 7 bases not matched to a gene; V was cut back by 3 bases and J by 9 bases. Germline V gene data show CDR1 as SGHTS and CDR2 as YDEGEE. The CDR3 extends over 14 amino acids. The CDR3 DNA reads as TGTGCCAGCAGCTACTTAGCGGGAGGTGGCACGCAGTATTTT. It encodes CASSYLAGGGTQYF. Using reference TRBV5-8 and TRBJ2-3 for the parts outside the CDR3, the full variable domain is EAGVTQSPTHLIKTRGQQATLRCSPISGHTSVYWYQQALGLGLQFLLWYDEGEERNRGNFPPRFSGRQFPNYSSELNVNALELEDSALYLCASSYLAGGGTQYFGPGTRLTVL.

The chain couples TRBV5-1 to TRBJ2-7; 11 nucleotides align to TRBD2. This CDR3 has 19 residues. Germline V CDR1 and CDR2: SGHRS, YFSETQ. Trimming took 0 bases from V and 0 from J; bases not matched to a gene: 11. CDR3 amino acids: CASSLGGLAGGRSSYEQYF. The CDR3 DNA sequence: TGCGCCAGCAGCTTGGGAGGGCTAGCGGGGGGAAGGAGCTCCTACGAGCAGTACTTC.

The chain has TRBV10-2 and TRBJ2-3, with a tentative D call TRBD2 (5 bases). V was trimmed by 2 bases and J by 10 bases, leaving 13 bases between them. The CDR3 is made up of 13 amino acids. The germline gives CDR1 WSHSY, CDR2 SAAADI. The CDR3, as DNA: TGCGCCAGCAGTGAGGTGGTAGGAGGCTCGCAGTATTTT. Amino acids: CASSEVVGGSQYF.

The chain carries TRBV27 and TRBJ1-2, with D uncertain. Between the trimmed V and J ends, which lost 1 base and 2 bases, there was a span of 5 bases. The V gene's germline CDR1 is MNHEY and CDR2 SMNVEV (reference sequence). This CDR3 comprises 13 residues. CDR3 amino acids: CASSLYGNYGYTF. In DNA form, the CDR3 reads TGTGCCAGCAGTTTATATGGCAACTATGGCTACACCTTC.

In this sample, this clone turned up once. The rearrangement joins TRBV5-8 to TRBJ2-1; D is possibly TRBD1 (6 bases). With 4 bases removed from V and 0 bases from J, the gap between germline ends came to 11 bases. Germline values: CDR1 SGHTS, CDR2 YDEGEE. The CDR3 spans 15 residues. The CDR3 loop is CASSRTDSSYNEQFF. CDR3 coding DNA: TGTGCCAGCAGCCGGACAGATAGCTCCTACAATGAGCAGTTCTTC. The full variable domain, completed using reference TRBV5-8 and TRBJ2-1, is EAGVTQSPTHLIKTRGQQATLRCSPISGHTSVYWYQQALGLGLQFLLWYDEGEERNRGNFPPRFSGRQFPNYSSELNVNALELEDSALYLCASSRTDSSYNEQFFGPGTRLTVL.

In regard to this clone: Other nucleotide sequences in the sample specify the same CDR3. For the CDR3, the DNA is TGTGCCAGCAGTTCCCGACAGGGAAAGGTTTATAGCAATCAGCCCCAGCATTTT. It specifies CASSSRQGKVYSNQPQHF. V is TRBV2 and J is TRBJ1-5, with TRBD1 matching over 7 bases. This CDR3 is built from 18 residues. V lost 5 bases, J lost 0 bases, and 13 bases stayed unmatched. Germline V gene data show CDR1 as SNHLY and CDR2 as FYNNEI.

In its sample, this clone was seen once. V gene TRBV10-1 combines with J gene TRBJ1-1; D gene ambiguous. CDR3 length equals 15 residues. The germline gives CDR1 WNHNN, CDR2 SYGVQD (reference sequence). V lost 6 bases to trimming and J lost 2 bases, with 16 bases between them. CDR3 in amino acids: CASRPDRGVNTEAFF. CDR3 nucleotides: TGCGCCAGCAGACCCGATCGCGGGGTTAACACTGAAGCTTTCTTT.

The V gene is TRBV12-5, the J gene TRBJ2-1, with 10 bases matching TRBD2. The CDR3 covers 16 residues. Germline CDR1 is LGHNT and CDR2 is FRNRAP. With V trimmed by 2 bases and J by 2 bases, 3 bases remained unmatched. Written as DNA, the CDR3 is TGTGCTAGTGGTTTGCCGGGACTAGCGACCTACAATGAGCAGTTCTTC. It codes for CASGLPGLATYNEQFF.

CDR3 DNA: TGTGCTAGTGGTTTGGCACACGGGACAGGCGGATTGTGGACCCAGTACTTC. Translated, it gives CASGLAHGTGGLWTQYF. The chain combines TRBV12-5 with TRBJ2-5, with TRBD1 matching over 8 bases. The germline V gene encodes CDR1 LGHNT and CDR2 FRNRAP. The V and J ends lost 1 base and 7 bases, in that order; junction bases with no gene match: 14. The CDR3 covers 17 residues.

This sequence joins TRBV28 and TRBJ2-5; D perhaps matches TRBD1 (6 bases). V was trimmed by 4 bases and J by 4 bases, leaving 10 bases between them. The CDR3 contains 13 residues. Germline CDR1 and CDR2: MDHEN and SYDVKM. The CDR3 DNA reads as TGTGCCAGCAGTTCCTCCAGGGGAGAGACCCAGTACTTC. Its protein is CASSSSRGETQYF.

The chain employs TRBV7-2 and TRBJ1-1, with TRBD1 matching 11 bases. Trimming took 5 bases from V and 4 from J; bases not matched to a gene: 6. Germline loops: CDR1 SGHTA, CDR2 FQGNSA. This CDR3 comprises 15 residues. Here the CDR3 reads CASSITGTGGTEAFF. The CDR3 DNA follows: TGTGCCAGCAGCATTACCGGGACAGGGGGCACTGAAGCTTTCTTT.

This clone was recorded once. V usage is TRBV19 and J usage is TRBJ2-5; a possible D gene is TRBD1 (6 bases). V was shortened by 3 bases and J by 6 bases, with 11 bases between the two germline ends. Germline V gene data show CDR1 as LNHDA and CDR2 as SQIVND (reference sequence). The CDR3 loop spans 13 amino acids. The CDR3: CASSITGSKTQYF. As DNA, the CDR3 is TGTGCCAGTAGTATCACAGGGTCAAAGACCCAGTACTTC.

About this clone: Since the CDR3 does not end with the conserved phenylalanine or tryptophan, this likely comes from a read error. This chain uses TRBV29-1 with TRBJ1-2; 7 bases are shared with TRBD1. The junction had 2 bases not matched to a gene; V was cut back by 7 bases and J by 0 bases. Germline V gene lookup returns CDR1 SQVTM and CDR2 ANQGSEA. This CDR3 spans 12 amino acids. This CDR3 is CSAGTANYGYTS. The CDR3 DNA follows: TGCAGCGCCGGGACAGCTAACTATGGCTACACCTCC.